This entry lists 29 T cell receptor beta chains sequenced from one sample in a study of blood T cell repertoires in COVID-19. Assay used: immunoSEQ multiplex PCR; TCRdb lists only in-frame clones, some missing. Among 70,000 to 85,000 clones listed, around 80% were seen once. Sequences were obtained from peripheral blood. These receptors all come from a man aged 55 to 70 with acute or convalescent COVID-19.

This chain uses TRBV27 with TRBJ2-2; 9 bases line up with TRBD2. Germline V gives CDR1 MNHEY, CDR2 SMNVEV (reference sequence). This CDR3 has 16 amino acids. After removal of 3 bases from V and 6 bases from J, the junction contained 8 bases not matched to a gene. As DNA, the CDR3 is TGTGCCAGCAGTTTCTCCGGCGGGGGGGCCGCCGGGGAGCTGTTTTTT. As protein: CASSFSGGGAAGELFF.

This chain joins TRBV5-1 and TRBJ1-1; D remains ambiguous. V gave up 0 bases and J gave up 2 bases, with 8 bases separating them. Germline V CDR1 and CDR2: SGHRS, YFSETQ. The length of the CDR3 is 14 residues. CDR3 sequence: CASSLDGYNTEAFF. For the CDR3, the DNA is TGCGCCAGCAGCTTGGACGGGTATAACACTGAAGCTTTCTTT.

The J gene is TRBJ2-3, the V gene TRBV5-1, with TRBD2 matching 12 bases. J gave up 6 bases and V 5 bases, and 4 bases lay outside the gene matches. This CDR3 region has 14 residues. Per the germline V gene, CDR1 is SGHRS and CDR2 is YFSETQ. This CDR3 is CASRPTSGGDTQYF. CDR3 nucleotides: TGCGCCAGCAGACCTACTAGCGGGGGGGATACGCAGTATTTT.

This sequence joins TRBV2 and TRBJ2-7; TRBD2 aligns across 14 bases. The junction had 9 bases not matched to a gene; V was cut back by 8 bases and J by 6 bases. The CDR3 contains 15 residues. The germline V gene has CDR1 SNHLY and CDR2 FYNNEI. The CDR3 here is CASAGLAGAGGEQYF. In nucleotides, the CDR3 is TGTGCCAGCGCGGGACTAGCGGGGGCCGGGGGCGAGCAGTACTTC.

V is TRBV28 and J is TRBJ2-5; 9 nucleotides align to TRBD1. The J segment lost 5 bases and the V segment lost 3 bases, leaving 4 bases of the junction unmatched. The CDR3 is 14 residues long. Germline values: CDR1 MDHEN, CDR2 SYDVKM. The CDR3 region has the DNA TGTGCCAGCAGTTTTGTCGGACAGGGGGAGACCCAGTACTTC. It translates to CASSFVGQGETQYF.

The chain employs TRBV19 and TRBJ1-2, with 9 bases lining up with TRBD1. The germline gives CDR1 LNHDA, CDR2 SQIVND (reference sequence). V shed 7 bases and J 7 bases; nucleotides not matched to a gene: 13. This CDR3 region has 15 residues. The CDR3 protein is CASKGQGLIYGGYTF. The CDR3 nucleotides are TGTGCCAGTAAGGGACAGGGACTAATCTACGGTGGCTACACCTTC. The variable domain in full, with the rest retrieved from reference TRBV19 and TRBJ1-2, is DGGITQSPKYLFRKEGQNVTLSCEQNLNHDAMYWYRQDPGQGLRLIYYSQIVNDFQKGDIAEGYSVSREKKESFPLTVTSAQKNPTAFYLCASKGQGLIYGGYTFGSGTRLTVV.

The chain employs TRBV29-1 and TRBJ1-4; the D gene is possibly TRBD1 (5 bases). CDR1 is SQVTM and CDR2 is ANQGSEA in the germline V gene. The CDR3 loop spans 14 amino acids. V was pared by 4 bases and J by 3 bases, with 12 bases between. The CDR3, as DNA: TGCAGCGTTGCGGACACCGCCTCTAATGAAAAACTGTTTTTT. Its translation is CSVADTASNEKLFF.

This clone has just a few counts. The J gene is TRBJ2-7, the V gene TRBV28; 7 bases map to TRBD1. The CDR3 contains 15 residues. V lost 7 bases to trimming and J lost 5 bases; unmatched junction nucleotides: 14. Germline V gene lookup returns CDR1 MDHEN and CDR2 SYDVKM. The CDR3 loop reads CASTERGQAIDEQYF. The CDR3 DNA follows: TGTGCCAGCACTGAACGAGGACAGGCGATCGACGAGCAGTACTTC.

The J gene is TRBJ1-5, the V gene TRBV7-2; maybe TRBD1 (5 bases). Trimming removed 7 bases from V and 2 bases from J, with 12 bases in between. The CDR3 runs to 14 residues. Germline V gene lookup returns CDR1 SGHTA and CDR2 FQGNSA. The CDR3 here is CASTEVRGNQPQHF. The CDR3 DNA reads TGTGCCAGCACCGAGGTCAGGGGCAATCAGCCCCAGCATTTT.

This clone showed up just once. The chain is built from TRBV6-5 and TRBJ1-4; D is unclear. The V gene's germline CDR1 is MNHEY and CDR2 SVGAGI. V was pared by 0 bases and J by 0 bases, with 8 bases between. The length of the CDR3 is 16 residues. The CDR3 coding sequence is TGTGCCAGCAGTTACTCGTTTACTGCAACTAATGAAAAACTGTTTTTT. Amino acid sequence: CASSYSFTATNEKLFF.

This clone appeared once. V usage is TRBV10-3 and J usage is TRBJ1-1, with D maybe TRBD1 (6 bases). This CDR3 contains 13 residues. The germline V and J ends were trimmed by 3 bases and 8 bases, with 13 bases remaining between them. CDR1 and CDR2 from the germline V gene are ENHRY and SYGVKD. Here the CDR3 reads CAISESGAQEAFF. Here the CDR3 DNA reads TGTGCCATCAGTGAATCAGGGGCCCAAGAAGCTTTCTTT.

The rearrangement links TRBV6-5 to TRBJ1-2; 10 bases align to TRBD1. The germline V gene has CDR1 MNHEY and CDR2 SVGAGI. J was trimmed by 8 bases and V by 6 bases; bases with no gene match: 6. The CDR3 is 13 residues long. The CDR3 nucleotides are TGTGCCAGCAGCCTCTTGGGACAGGGGGGCTACACCTTC. This gives the protein CASSLLGQGGYTF.

The V and J genes are TRBV15 and TRBJ1-4; D uncertain. V was pared by 0 bases and J by 8 bases, with 16 bases between. CDR3 length: 16 amino acids. Germline CDR1 and CDR2: LNHNV and YYDKDF (reference sequence). As DNA, the CDR3 is TGTGCCACCAGCAGAGATGATTATACAGATGCAGAAAAACTGTTTTTT. It codes for CATSRDDYTDAEKLFF.

The J gene is TRBJ1-1, the V gene TRBV7-6; 7 bases align to TRBD1. CDR3 length: 15 amino acids. J lost 5 bases, V lost 2 bases, and 8 bases had no gene match. Germline values: CDR1 SGHVS, CDR2 FNYEAQ. CDR3 residues: CASSLSPLQGTEAFF. The DNA for the CDR3 is TGTGCCAGCAGCTTAAGCCCTTTACAGGGGACTGAAGCTTTCTTT.

This sequence joins TRBV28 and TRBJ1-6, with 9 bases fitting TRBD1. This CDR3 has 16 amino acids. The germline gives CDR1 MDHEN, CDR2 SYDVKM. V shed 4 bases, J shed 7 bases, and the junction held 8 bases outside the gene matches. As DNA, the CDR3 is TGTGCCAGCAGTTCTGCCGGGACAGGGTTCAATTCACCCCTCCACTTT. Its translation: CASSSAGTGFNSPLHF.

The J gene is TRBJ2-3, the V gene TRBV4-2, with D tentatively TRBD2 (5 bases). Germline-derived CDR1 and CDR2 are LGHNA and YNFKEQ. CDR3 length: 15 residues. Trimming took off 3 bases at V and 2 bases at J, with 12 bases between the two ends. In DNA, the CDR3 is TGTGCCAGCAGCCAGGTCCGACTAAACACAGATACGCAGTATTTT. It translates to CASSQVRLNTDTQYF.

This clone was observed a handful of times. V usage is TRBV7-2 and J usage is TRBJ2-1; TRBD2 matches 11 bases. V lost 6 bases, J lost 9 bases, and 16 bases stayed unmatched. The CDR3 covers 17 residues. Germline V gene data show CDR1 as SGHTA and CDR2 as FQGNSA. The CDR3 nucleotides read TGTGCCAGCAGTGTACTCTCGACTAGCGGGGTGATCGGTGAGCAGTTCTTC. Its translation: CASSVLSTSGVIGEQFF. Supplemented by reference TRBV7-2 and TRBJ2-1, the full variable domain reads GAGVSQSPSNKVTEKGKDVELRCDPISGHTALYWYRQSLGQGLEFLIYFQGNSAPDKSGLPSDRFSAERTGGSVSTLTIQRTQQEDSAVYLCASSVLSTSGVIGEQFFGPGTRLTVL.

The chain carries TRBV10-3 and TRBJ2-4; 7 bases line up with TRBD1. Germline CDR1 and CDR2: ENHRY and SYGVKD. CDR3 length: 15 amino acids. Trimming at V came to 0 bases and at J to 5 bases, leaving 4 bases not matched to a gene. CDR3 DNA sequence: TGTGCCATCAGTGAGTCGAGGGGGCGCGAAAACATTCAGTACTTC. It specifies CAISESRGRENIQYF.

This chain connects TRBV30 to TRBJ1-5; 9 nucleotides line up with TRBD1. This CDR3 has 15 amino acids. Germline CDR1 GTSNPN, CDR2 SVGIG (reference sequence). The V segment lost 3 bases and the J segment 3 bases; nucleotides outside the gene matches: 6. CDR3 sequence: CAWSPGTGINQPQHF. Here the CDR3 DNA reads TGTGCCTGGAGCCCCGGGACAGGGATCAATCAGCCCCAGCATTTT.

V gene TRBV19 combines with J gene TRBJ1-1; no firm D call. The CDR3 runs 12 residues. CDR1 and CDR2 (germline): LNHDA, SQIVND (reference sequence). V gave up 9 bases and J gave up 4 bases, with 12 bases separating them. The CDR3 reads CASHRDVTEAFF. The CDR3 DNA reads as TGTGCCAGCCACCGGGATGTCACTGAAGCTTTCTTT.

This clone was picked up one time. The chain combines TRBV7-2 with TRBJ2-3; the match to TRBD2 covers 8 bases. The germline V gene has CDR1 SGHTA and CDR2 FQGNSA. The length of the CDR3 is 14 residues. V was pared by 5 bases and J by 5 bases, with 6 bases of the junction left unmatched. The CDR3 region is CASSQQRGLDTQYF. DNA for the CDR3: TGTGCCAGCAGCCAGCAGCGGGGGTTAGATACGCAGTATTTT.

The chain joins TRBV29-1 to TRBJ2-5; the match to TRBD2 covers 7 bases. Germline lookup yields CDR1 SQVTM and CDR2 ANQGSEA. CDR3 length: 12 residues. V lost 7 bases to trimming and J lost 5 bases; unmatched junction nucleotides: 7. CDR3: CSARGGSETQYF. The CDR3 nucleotides read TGCAGCGCCCGGGGAGGGTCGGAGACCCAGTACTTC.

J is TRBJ1-6 and V is TRBV3-1 (or the pseudogene TRBV3-2); D is perhaps TRBD1 (5 bases). The CDR3 has 18 residues. Germline V lookup: CDR1 LGHDT, CDR2 YNNKEL (reference sequence). The V gene lost 0 bases and the J gene lost 3 bases, with 15 bases spanning the gap. The CDR3 is CASSQDLAGWSYNSPLHF. DNA for the CDR3: TGTGCCAGCAGCCAAGATCTGGCAGGGTGGAGCTATAATTCACCCCTCCACTTT.

This sequence joins TRBV6-2 or TRBV6-3 and TRBJ2-7; a possible D gene is TRBD1 (6 bases). Germline CDR1 and CDR2: MNHEY and SVGEGT. V gave up 5 bases and J gave up 1 base, with 18 bases separating them. The CDR3 contains 16 residues. As DNA, the CDR3 is TGTGCCAGCAGTCCAGGGATCAACAGGGTTTCCTACGAGCAGTACTTC. Translation gives CASSPGINRVSYEQYF.

This clone appeared once. The CDR3 loop is CSASLSGGTGELFF. The CDR3 coding sequence is TGCAGTGCTAGTTTGTCGGGAGGGACCGGGGAGCTGTTTTTT. The chain carries TRBV20-1 and TRBJ2-2, with 8 bases matching TRBD2. This CDR3 is 14 amino acids long. The germline CDR1 and CDR2 sequences are DFQATT and SNEGSKA (reference sequence). V shed 3 bases and J 5 bases; nucleotides not matched to a gene: 5.

The V call is TRBV5-1, the J call TRBJ2-2; 7 bases are a match to TRBD2. Germline CDR1 SGHRS, CDR2 YFSETQ. With 4 bases clipped from V and 7 bases from J, the junction kept 7 bases outside the gene matches. This CDR3 has 14 amino acids. CDR3 protein: CASSPGLVVGELFF. The CDR3 DNA sequence: TGCGCCAGCAGCCCCGGACTAGTTGTCGGGGAGCTGTTTTTT.

The gene calls are TRBV3-1 (or the pseudogene TRBV3-2) and TRBJ2-1; TRBD2 matches at 9 bases. The junction had 10 bases not matched to a gene; V was cut back by 0 bases and J by 16 bases. This CDR3 has 14 residues. The V gene's germline CDR1 is LGHDT and CDR2 YNNKEL (reference sequence). In nucleotides, the CDR3 is TGTGCCAGCAGCCAAGAACGGGCGGGGGGGCGTGCTTTCTTC. Translating gives CASSQERAGGRAFF.

This sequence joins TRBV29-1 and TRBJ1-2; TRBD1 is a possible D gene (5 bases). The CDR3 has 15 amino acids. Germline V gene data show CDR1 as SQVTM and CDR2 as ANQGSEA. V shed 8 bases and J shed 1 base, with 20 bases lying between them. The CDR3 is CSPRPGQGNNYGYTF. CDR3 DNA sequence: TGCAGCCCTCGCCCCGGACAAGGGAATAACTATGGCTACACCTTC.

V gene TRBV7-2 combines with J gene TRBJ2-2; 9 bases are shared with TRBD2. With 1 base clipped from V and 0 bases from J, the junction kept 0 bases outside the gene matches. The germline V gene has CDR1 SGHTA and CDR2 FQGNSA. The CDR3 contains 16 residues. CDR3 sequence: CASSLVAGANTGELFF. Here the CDR3 DNA reads TGTGCCAGCAGCTTAGTAGCGGGGGCGAACACCGGGGAGCTGTTTTTT.